This T cell receptor beta chain stems from a study of metastatic and nonmetastatic thyroid tumors. V was pared by 3 bases and J by 3 bases, with 12 bases between. Per the germline V gene, CDR1 is SGHRS and CDR2 is YFSETQ. CDR3 length equals 14 residues. This clone was seen at least ten times. Nobody among the patients had been given any treatment before thyroid surgery. TCRdb called clones again from the PCR reads with MiXCR. The repertoire includes 15,000 to 20,000 clones, about 13% of them detected once, and about 30% sits in the top ten. Sequences were obtained from blood. V usage is TRBV5-1 and J usage is TRBJ1-1; tentatively, D is TRBD1 (5 bases). This TCR came from a female donor with papillary thyroid cancer or a benign thyroid nodule (not recorded which). Some clones in this sample may be carry-over from other donors' samples. This CDR3 is CASSSQGRDTEAFF. CDR3 in DNA: TGCGCCAGCAGCTCCCAGGGAAGGGACACTGAAGCTTTCTTT.